This T cell receptor (beta chain) originates from a study of cytomegalovirus exposure and HLA in healthy donors. PCR involved 60 Vbeta and 13 Jbeta primers. Assay: immunoSEQ multiplex PCR; the TCRdb copy retains only in-frame clones and omits some. The data hold around 130,000 clones, with under 85% observed a single time. The V gene's germline CDR1 is SGHRS and CDR2 YFSETQ. J lost 3 bases, V lost 0 bases, and 3 bases had no gene match. The CDR3 loop spans 15 amino acids. This chain connects TRBV5-1 to TRBJ2-7; 10 bases line up with TRBD1. The sequencing input was PBMCs. The source is a young man in good health and CMV-seronegative. As DNA, the CDR3 is TGCGCCAGCAGCTTGGGGCGGGACAGGGGCTACGAGCAGTACTTC. Translation gives CASSLGRDRGYEQYF.